This T cell receptor (beta chain) was identified in a study of blood T cell repertoires in COVID-19. Whole-study context: Spain, Italy and the United States supplied samples that represented acute and convalescent COVID-19.

The CDR3 length is 15 residues. With V trimmed by 2 bases and J by 5 bases, 8 bases remained unmatched. Germline CDR1 is SGHTA and CDR2 is FQGNSA. Measured with immunoSEQ multiplex PCR; TCRdb has only the in-frame clones, and not every one. In the table there are some 270,000 clones, under 90% of which are singletons. Everyone who took part was 18 to 89 years old, and they came from about two dozen US areas. For recovered donors of Cohort 3, there were two negative PCRs, clearance, or symptom resolution. The TCR comes from a woman between 40 and 55 years old who had recovered from COVID-19. This chain joins TRBV7-2 and TRBJ2-7, with 8 bases aligning to TRBD1. Sequenced sample: PBMCs or T cells enriched from blood (not recorded which). CDR3 coding DNA: TGTGCCAGCAGCTTAACCGTGGCAGGGGGCCACGAGCAGTACTTC. This sequence encodes CASSLTVAGGHEQYF.